What follows are 18 T cell receptor beta chains derived from one specimen sequenced in a study of beta chain features in type 1 diabetes. Study outcomes and limitations: In every one of the four CD4+ subsets, TCRB CDR3s were moderately but significantly shorter in Type 1 diabetes patients.

TCRB transcripts that were expressed got sequenced, as all of the isolated RNA had been reverse transcribed. Clones were sequenced by immunoSEQ multiplex PCR, and TCRdb holds only the in-frame ones, with some missing. This table has approximately 170,000 clones, around 7.9% appearing once. The antigens of these receptors remain unknown. Sequenced material: central memory CD4+ T cells from blood. Receptors originate from a man aged 18 to 35 with type 1 diabetes.

The CDR3, as DNA: TGTGCCAGCTCTAGCGGGGGGGCAGTAGAGACCCAGTACTTC. The encoded protein is CASSSGGAVETQYF. This chain connects TRBV9 to TRBJ2-5, with 12 bases fitting TRBD2. The CDR3 has 14 amino acids. Looked up from germline, CDR1 is SGDLS and CDR2 is YYNGEE. V shed 7 bases and J 4 bases; nucleotides not matched to a gene: 5.

This clone was counted at least ten times. The same CDR3 also results from other DNA sequences found in this sample. J is TRBJ2-1 and V is TRBV28; D may be TRBD2 (5 bases). The ends were cut back, 6 bases at V and 4 bases at J, with 10 bases in the middle. The germline V gene encodes CDR1 MDHEN and CDR2 SYDVKM. The CDR3 is 13 residues long. CDR3 sequence: CASSPPGYNEQFF. CDR3 DNA: TGTGCCAGCAGCCCCCCGGGGTACAATGAGCAGTTCTTC.

V gene TRBV4-2 combines with J gene TRBJ1-4; no clear D gene. The V end was cut by 6 bases, the J end by 0 bases, with 8 bases between. The CDR3 is made up of 14 amino acids. CDR1 is LGHNA, CDR2 YNFKEQ, per germline. The chain's CDR3 is CASRVQATNEKLFF. CDR3 nucleotides: TGTGCCAGCAGGGTTCAGGCAACTAATGAAAAACTGTTTTTT.

This sequence joins TRBV2 and TRBJ1-2; possibly TRBD1 for D (5 bases). Germline V gives CDR1 SNHLY, CDR2 FYNNEI. Deletions cut 4 bases from V and 8 bases from J, with 14 bases between. The CDR3 loop spans 13 amino acids. In DNA form, the CDR3 reads TGTGCCAGCAGTGGGCAGGGTTTGGAGGGCTACACCTTC. Protein: CASSGQGLEGYTF.

This sequence joins TRBV28 and TRBJ1-2, with TRBD1 matching 9 bases. J lost 9 bases, V lost 3 bases, and 5 bases had no gene match. Germline V gene lookup returns CDR1 MDHEN and CDR2 SYDVKM. This CDR3 spans 13 amino acids. CDR3 sequence (DNA): TGTGCCAGCAGTTTGGACAGGGGTGGGAGCTACACCTTC. Its protein is CASSLDRGGSYTF.

This clone was counted only a few times. The V call is TRBV7-2, the J call TRBJ1-3, with a tentative D call TRBD1 (5 bases). The germline gives CDR1 SGHTA, CDR2 FQGNSA. V was cut by 5 bases and J by 2 bases, with 10 bases left in between. This CDR3 is built from 14 residues. CDR3 DNA: TGTGCCAGCAGCCTCACGGGGGCTGGAAACACCATATATTTT. This encodes CASSLTGAGNTIYF. Variable domain in full (rest from reference TRBV7-2 and TRBJ1-3): GAGVSQSPSNKVTEKGKDVELRCDPISGHTALYWYRQSLGQGLEFLIYFQGNSAPDKSGLPSDRFSAERTGGSVSTLTIQRTQQEDSAVYLCASSLTGAGNTIYFGEGSWLTVV.

The chain joins TRBV7-8 to TRBJ1-3, with 8 bases identical to TRBD1. Germline CDR1 is SGHVS and CDR2 is FQNEAQ. J lost 0 bases, V lost 5 bases, and 12 bases had no gene match. The length of the CDR3 is 18 residues. The CDR3 bases are TGTGCCAGCAGCATACGAGAAGGACAGGGTCTCTCTGGAAACACCATATATTTT. Protein product: CASSIREGQGLSGNTIYF.

In this sample, this clone turned up many times. The V gene is TRBV30, the J gene TRBJ2-4; D gene uncertain. This CDR3 region has 14 residues. V lost 5 bases to trimming and J lost 0 bases, with 11 bases between them. Germline V gene sequence: CDR1 GTSNPN, CDR2 SVGIG (reference sequence). The CDR3 nucleotides are TGTGCCTGGGCCCGAAACTTAGCCAAAAACATTCAGTACTTC. Translation gives CAWARNLAKNIQYF.

This sequence joins TRBV5-6 and TRBJ2-1; 8 bases line up with TRBD2. The V gene end was trimmed by 4 bases and the J gene end by 6 bases; junction bases not matched to a gene: 12. The CDR3 length is 16 residues. CDR1 and CDR2 from the germline V gene are SGHDT and YYEEEE. The CDR3 DNA sequence: TGTGCCAGCAGCCCGTCGGGGGGGTGGAGGAGCAATGAGCAGTTCTTC. This encodes CASSPSGGWRSNEQFF.

This clone was seen a handful of times. This chain uses TRBV28 with TRBJ2-7; TRBD1 matches at 11 bases. The V segment lost 4 bases and the J segment 3 bases; nucleotides outside the gene matches: 5. The CDR3 contains 15 residues. The germline V gene has CDR1 MDHEN and CDR2 SYDVKM. Here the CDR3 DNA reads TGTGCCAGCAGTTCTCCGGGGACAGGGGGCTACGAGCAGTACTTC. Protein: CASSSPGTGGYEQYF.

The sample holds a few counts of this clone. The chain combines TRBV30 with TRBJ1-6, with 9 bases that match TRBD1. V was pared by 3 bases and J by 11 bases, with 11 bases of the junction left unmatched. The CDR3 extends over 15 amino acids. CDR1 is GTSNPN and CDR2 is SVGIG in the germline V gene (reference sequence). CDR3 protein: CAWRATGTGRPPLHF. The CDR3 nucleotides are TGTGCCTGGAGGGCAACCGGGACAGGGAGGCCACCCCTCCACTTT.

This clone occurred a few times. The genes are TRBV25-1 and TRBJ2-2; tentatively, D is TRBD2 (5 bases). CDR3 length equals 14 residues. CDR1 and CDR2 from the germline V gene are MGHDK and SYGVNS. V lost 2 bases, J lost 5 bases, and 9 bases lay in between. The CDR3: CASSENSGTGELFF. The CDR3 coding sequence is TGTGCCAGCAGTGAAAACAGCGGAACCGGGGAGCTGTTTTTT.

The chain carries TRBV9 and TRBJ2-5, with no clear D. The CDR3 extends over 11 amino acids. Germline lookup yields CDR1 SGDLS and CDR2 YYNGEE. Trimming stripped 4 bases from V and 2 bases from J, with 3 bases between. The DNA of the CDR3 is TGTGCCAGCAGCCGTCAAGAGACCCAGTACTTC. This codes for CASSRQETQYF.

The V and J genes are TRBV25-1 and TRBJ1-1; D gene ambiguous. The germline CDR1 and CDR2 sequences are MGHDK and SYGVNS. The V end lost 8 bases, the J end lost 3 bases, and 13 bases lay between the germline ends. The CDR3 runs to 13 residues. The CDR3 DNA is TGTGCCAGCGCAGCCCGCCGGGACACTGAAGCTTTCTTT. It encodes CASAARRDTEAFF.

The table lists this clone with a few counts. The chain has TRBV4-1 and TRBJ2-2; tentative D call: TRBD2 (6 bases). CDR1 and CDR2 (germline): MGHRA, YSYEKL. Trimming pared 3 bases from V and 2 bases from J, leaving 13 bases between. The CDR3 has 16 residues. Written as DNA, the CDR3 is TGCGCCAGCAGCCAGCTCCGGGGGATTAACACCGGGGAGCTGTTTTTT. The encoded protein is CASSQLRGINTGELFF.

This clone was seen only a few times. This chain joins TRBV5-1 and TRBJ2-3; tentatively, D is TRBD1 (5 bases). The CDR3 is 16 amino acids. CDR1 is SGHRS and CDR2 is YFSETQ in the germline V gene. With 0 bases removed from V and 2 bases from J, the gap between germline ends came to 13 bases. CDR3 protein: CASSLEGQVFTDTQYF. CDR3 bases: TGCGCCAGCAGCTTGGAGGGGCAGGTATTCACAGATACGCAGTATTTT.

V is TRBV5-1 and J is TRBJ2-6; D is ambiguous. CDR1 is SGHRS and CDR2 is YFSETQ in the germline V gene. The CDR3 is 16 residues long. Deletions cut 3 bases from V and 0 bases from J, with 10 bases between. CDR3 amino acids: CASSSGLSSGANVLTF. The DNA for the CDR3 is TGCGCCAGCAGCTCTGGTCTTAGCTCTGGGGCCAACGTCCTGACTTTC.

V is TRBV5-1 and J is TRBJ2-5; D ambiguous. This CDR3 is built from 13 residues. The germline CDR1 and CDR2 sequences are SGHRS and YFSETQ. With 3 bases removed from V and 5 bases from J, the gap between germline ends came to 11 bases. The CDR3 sequence: CASSSNTWETQYF. CDR3 nucleotide sequence: TGCGCCAGCAGCTCGAATACTTGGGAGACCCAGTACTTC.